This T cell receptor beta chain was obtained from a study of CD8 T cells in Susac syndrome. Findings and limits, study-wide: As the study acknowledged, the number of individuals who were part of its TCR sequencing and HLA analysis was relatively small.

After removal of 10 bases from V and 5 bases from J, the junction contained 11 bases not matched to a gene. The CDR3 has 14 amino acids. Germline CDR1 reads SGHVS; CDR2 reads FQNEAQ. An amount of RNA that ranged from 0.5 to 1 ug was reverse transcribed with random hexamers. TCRdb ran MiXCR on the immunoSEQ multiplex PCR reads and lists one entry per CDR3 protein. The sample carries approximately 140,000 distinct CDR3 sequences, approximately 79% recorded once. For this clonotype: The target antigen is unknown.

TCR beta sequencing was performed on blood CD8+ and CD4+ T cells. The chain links TRBV7-8 to TRBJ2-1; TRBD1 matches 7 bases. The origin of this receptor is a human donor with multiple sclerosis. Source material: CD8+ T cells from PBMCs. The CDR3 here is CATSLQGRHNEQFF. The CDR3 nucleotides read TGTGCCACCTCGCTACAGGGGAGACACAATGAGCAGTTCTTC.